This section outlines one TCR beta chain sequence together with its context. What it binds is not known. Germline-derived CDR1 and CDR2 are LGHNA and YNFKEQ. CDR3 length equals 16 residues. Trimming took 0 bases from V and 6 from J; bases not matched to a gene: 9. Donors were nominally healthy when sampled, though unrecorded immune exposures were likely. Researchers ran the PCR with 60 Vbeta and 13 Jbeta primers. The protocol was immunoSEQ multiplex PCR, while the TCRdb copy is restricted to in-frame clones and leaves out a portion. The table includes about 130,000 clones, over 70% detected once. The sample originates from a study of cytomegalovirus exposure and HLA in healthy donors. The study, taken as a whole, reports: About 87% or about 30% of the time was how often most TCR beta V segments were productive, according to an earlier analysis.

The sample taken for sequencing was PBMCs. The genes are TRBV4-2 and TRBJ2-7; 9 bases agree with TRBD2. This sequence was found in a woman aged 40 to 50 in good health and CMV-seronegative. As DNA, the CDR3 is TGTGCCAGCAGCCAAGATTTCCTAGCGGGGTCTCGCGAGCAGTACTTC. Its translation is CASSQDFLAGSREQYF.